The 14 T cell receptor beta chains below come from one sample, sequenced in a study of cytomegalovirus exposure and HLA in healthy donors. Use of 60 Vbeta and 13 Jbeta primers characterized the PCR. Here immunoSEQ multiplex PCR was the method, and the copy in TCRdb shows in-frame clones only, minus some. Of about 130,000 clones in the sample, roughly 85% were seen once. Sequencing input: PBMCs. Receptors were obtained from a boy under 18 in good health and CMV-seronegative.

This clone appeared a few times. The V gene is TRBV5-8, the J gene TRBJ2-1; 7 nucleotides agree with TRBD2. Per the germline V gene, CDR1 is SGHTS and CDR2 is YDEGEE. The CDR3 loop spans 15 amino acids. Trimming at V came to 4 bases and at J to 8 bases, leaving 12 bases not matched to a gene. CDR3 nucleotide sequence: TGTGCCAGCAGCCTTTGGGAGGGCCGGGGCGATGAGCAGTTCTTC. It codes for CASSLWEGRGDEQFF.

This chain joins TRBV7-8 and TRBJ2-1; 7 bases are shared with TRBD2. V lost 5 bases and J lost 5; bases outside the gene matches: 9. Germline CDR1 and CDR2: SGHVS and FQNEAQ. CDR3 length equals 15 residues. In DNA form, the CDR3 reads TGTGCCAGCAGCACCCGGACTAGAACCCACAATGAGCAGTTCTTC. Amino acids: CASSTRTRTHNEQFF.

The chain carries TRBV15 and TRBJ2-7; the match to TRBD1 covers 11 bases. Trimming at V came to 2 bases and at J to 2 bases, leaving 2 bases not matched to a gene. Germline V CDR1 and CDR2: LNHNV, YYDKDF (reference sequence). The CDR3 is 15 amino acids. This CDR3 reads CATSRQGQGAYEQYF. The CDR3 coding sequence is TGTGCCACCAGCAGACAGGGACAGGGGGCCTACGAGCAGTACTTC.

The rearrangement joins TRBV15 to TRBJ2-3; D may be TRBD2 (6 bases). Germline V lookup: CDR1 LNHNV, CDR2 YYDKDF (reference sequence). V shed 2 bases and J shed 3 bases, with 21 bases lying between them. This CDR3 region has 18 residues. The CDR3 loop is CATSRSDASPRGTDTQYF. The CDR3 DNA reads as TGTGCCACCAGCAGATCCGATGCGTCTCCGCGGGGTACAGATACGCAGTATTTT.

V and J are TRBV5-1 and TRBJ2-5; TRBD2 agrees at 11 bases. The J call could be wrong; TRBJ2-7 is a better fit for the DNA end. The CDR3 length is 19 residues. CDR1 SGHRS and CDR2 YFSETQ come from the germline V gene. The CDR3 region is CASSLEGLAGGLRPYEQYF. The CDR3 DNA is TGCGCCAGCAGCTTGGAAGGTTTAGCGGGAGGGCTGAGGCCCTACGAGCAGTACTTC.

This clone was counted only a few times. The CDR3 region is CASSEQGQGSGSGNNEQFF. CDR3 bases: TGCGCCAGCAGTGAGCAAGGGCAGGGTAGCGGGAGCGGGAACAATGAGCAGTTCTTC. This chain connects TRBV10-2 to TRBJ2-1; 9 nucleotides match TRBD2. This CDR3 comprises 19 residues. J gave up 5 bases and V 2 bases, and 16 bases lay outside the gene matches. Germline CDR1 and CDR2: WSHSY and SAAADI.

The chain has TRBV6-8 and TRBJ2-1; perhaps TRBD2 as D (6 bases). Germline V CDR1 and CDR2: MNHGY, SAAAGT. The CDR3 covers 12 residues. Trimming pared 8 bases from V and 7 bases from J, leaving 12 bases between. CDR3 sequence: CASGGCGNEQFF. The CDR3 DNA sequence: TGTGCCAGCGGGGGGTGTGGGAATGAGCAGTTCTTC.

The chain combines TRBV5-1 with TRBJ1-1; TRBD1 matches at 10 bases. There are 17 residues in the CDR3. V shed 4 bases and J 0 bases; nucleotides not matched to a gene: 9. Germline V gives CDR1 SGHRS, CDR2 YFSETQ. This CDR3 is CASSGDRGLGMNTEAFF. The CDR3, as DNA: TGCGCCAGCAGCGGAGACAGGGGGCTCGGAATGAACACTGAAGCTTTCTTT.

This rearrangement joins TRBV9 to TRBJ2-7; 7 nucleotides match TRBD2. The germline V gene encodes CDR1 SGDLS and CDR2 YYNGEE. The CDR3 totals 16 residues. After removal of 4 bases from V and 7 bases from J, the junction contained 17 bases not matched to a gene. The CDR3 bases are TGTGCCAGCAGCCCCGGGTGGGGACTAAACATTAGGGAGCAGTACTTC. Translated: CASSPGWGLNIREQYF.

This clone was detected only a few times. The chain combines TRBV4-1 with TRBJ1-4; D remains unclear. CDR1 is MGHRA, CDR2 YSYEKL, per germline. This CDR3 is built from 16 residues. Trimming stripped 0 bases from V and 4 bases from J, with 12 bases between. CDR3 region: CASSQDRSPFNEKLFF. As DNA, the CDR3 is TGCGCCAGCAGCCAAGATAGATCGCCTTTTAATGAAAAACTGTTTTTT.

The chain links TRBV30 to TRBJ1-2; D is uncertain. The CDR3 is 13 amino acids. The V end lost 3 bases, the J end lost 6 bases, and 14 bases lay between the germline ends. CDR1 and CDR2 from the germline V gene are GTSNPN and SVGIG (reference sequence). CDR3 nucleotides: TGTGCCTGGAGACTCAGGCGGGAAGATGGCTACACCTTC. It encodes CAWRLRREDGYTF.

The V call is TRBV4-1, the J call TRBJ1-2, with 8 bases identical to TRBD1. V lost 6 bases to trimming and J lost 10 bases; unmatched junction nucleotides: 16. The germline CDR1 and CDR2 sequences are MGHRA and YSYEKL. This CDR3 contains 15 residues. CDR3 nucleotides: TGCGCCAGCAGGGTACAGGCAACGGGACAGGTCGACTACACCTTC. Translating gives CASRVQATGQVDYTF.

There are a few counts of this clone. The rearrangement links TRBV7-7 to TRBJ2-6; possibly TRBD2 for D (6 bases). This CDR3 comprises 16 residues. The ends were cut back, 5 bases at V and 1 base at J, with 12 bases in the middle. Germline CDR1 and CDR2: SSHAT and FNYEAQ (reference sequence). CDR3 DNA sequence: TGTGCCAGCAGCCCAACAGGAGGGTCTGGGGCCAACGTCCTGACTTTC. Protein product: CASSPTGGSGANVLTF.

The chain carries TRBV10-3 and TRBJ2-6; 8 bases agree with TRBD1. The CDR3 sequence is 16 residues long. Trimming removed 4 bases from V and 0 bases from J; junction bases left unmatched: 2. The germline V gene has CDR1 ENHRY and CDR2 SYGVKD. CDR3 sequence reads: CAISGQGYSGANVLTF. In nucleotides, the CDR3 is TGTGCCATCAGTGGACAGGGGTACTCTGGGGCCAACGTCCTGACTTTC.